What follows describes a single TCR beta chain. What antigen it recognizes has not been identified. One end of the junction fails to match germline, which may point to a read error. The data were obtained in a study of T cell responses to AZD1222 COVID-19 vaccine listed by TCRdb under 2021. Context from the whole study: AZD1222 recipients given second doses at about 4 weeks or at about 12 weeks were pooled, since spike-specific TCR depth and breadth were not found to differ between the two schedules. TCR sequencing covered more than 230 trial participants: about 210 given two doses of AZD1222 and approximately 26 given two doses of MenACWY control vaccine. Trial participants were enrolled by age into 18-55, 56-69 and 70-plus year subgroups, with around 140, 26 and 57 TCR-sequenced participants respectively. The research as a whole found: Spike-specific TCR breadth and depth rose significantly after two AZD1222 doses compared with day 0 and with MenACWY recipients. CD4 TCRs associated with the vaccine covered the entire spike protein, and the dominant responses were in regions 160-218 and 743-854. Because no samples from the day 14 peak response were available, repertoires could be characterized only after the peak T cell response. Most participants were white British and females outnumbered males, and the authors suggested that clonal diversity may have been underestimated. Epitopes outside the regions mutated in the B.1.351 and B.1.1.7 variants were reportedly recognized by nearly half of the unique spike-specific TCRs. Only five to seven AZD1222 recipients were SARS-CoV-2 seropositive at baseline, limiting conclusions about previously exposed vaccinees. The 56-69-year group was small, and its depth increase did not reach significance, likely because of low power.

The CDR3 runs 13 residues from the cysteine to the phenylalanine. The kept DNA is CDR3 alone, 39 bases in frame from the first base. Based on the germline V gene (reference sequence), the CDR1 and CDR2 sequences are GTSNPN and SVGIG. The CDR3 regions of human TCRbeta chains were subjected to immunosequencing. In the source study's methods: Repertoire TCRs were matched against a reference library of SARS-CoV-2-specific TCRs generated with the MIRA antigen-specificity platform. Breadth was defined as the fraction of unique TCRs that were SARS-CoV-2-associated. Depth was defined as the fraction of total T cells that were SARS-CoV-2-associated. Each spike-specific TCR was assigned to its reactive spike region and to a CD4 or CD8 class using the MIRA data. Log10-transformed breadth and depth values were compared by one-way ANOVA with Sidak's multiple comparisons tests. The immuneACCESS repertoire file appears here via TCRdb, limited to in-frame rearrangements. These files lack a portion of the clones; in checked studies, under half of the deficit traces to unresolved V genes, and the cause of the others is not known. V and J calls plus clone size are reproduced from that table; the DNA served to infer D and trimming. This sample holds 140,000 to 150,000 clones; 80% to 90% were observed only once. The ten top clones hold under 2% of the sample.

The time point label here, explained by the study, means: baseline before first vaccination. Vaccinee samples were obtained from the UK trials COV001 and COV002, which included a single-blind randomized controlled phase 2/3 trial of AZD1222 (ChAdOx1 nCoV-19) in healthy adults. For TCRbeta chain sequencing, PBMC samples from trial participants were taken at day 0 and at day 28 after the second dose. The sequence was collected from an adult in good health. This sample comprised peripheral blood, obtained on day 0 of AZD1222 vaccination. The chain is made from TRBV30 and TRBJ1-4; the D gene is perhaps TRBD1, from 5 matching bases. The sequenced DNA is TGTGCCTGGAAGGGGAAGTCTAAGGAAAAACTGTTTTTT. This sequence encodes CAWKGKSKEKLFF.